This TCR beta chain was obtained from a study of CD8 T cells in Susac syndrome. The wider study: Each patient with Susac syndrome, at the time of blood draw, was therapy-naive, on corticosteroids, or on intravenous immunoglobulin alone.

CDR1 SGHKS and CDR2 YYEKEE come from the germline V gene (reference sequence). There are 12 residues in the CDR3. V lost 3 bases and J 5 bases, leaving 6 bases between the germline ends. Random hexamers were used to reverse transcribe 0.5 to 1 ug of RNA. TCRdb reprocessed the immunoSEQ multiplex PCR reads via MiXCR and lists one record per CDR3 protein. The sample consists of roughly 86,000 distinct CDR3 sequences, roughly 95% of them appearing once. The source material was CD8+ T cells from PBMCs. The rearrangement joins TRBV5-5 to TRBJ2-1; D unresolved. The source is a human donor with Susac syndrome. This chain's CDR3 is CASSSRDNEQFF. Written as DNA, the CDR3 is TGTGCCAGCAGCTCCCGAGACAATGAGCAGTTCTTC.